The rows below give T cell receptor beta chains drawn from one sample of a study of early T cells in non-severe SARS-CoV-2 infection. TCRdb re-derived calls from the 5' RACE reads in MiXCR, one entry per CDR3 protein. The table includes tens of thousands of distinct CDR3 sequences, around 3.5% detected once. The sample comprised whole blood. These receptor sequences come from an adult who was a healthcare worker with PCR-confirmed SARS-CoV-2 infection or an uninfected control (not recorded which). Both conserved end residues are part of each CDR3.

v_gene	j_gene	CDR3aa
TRBV7-9	TRBJ1-5	CASSLEYNQPQHF
TRBV11-2	TRBJ2-1	CASSLVVLGEQFF
TRBV4-2	TRBJ1-1	CASSPDRGAVEAFF
TRBV28	TRBJ2-2	CASSPRGLNTGELFF
TRBV7-8	TRBJ2-3	CASSLGIGADTQYF
TRBV12-3/TRBV12-4	TRBJ2-5	CASRVAGRETQYF
TRBV12-3/TRBV12-4	TRBJ2-3	CASSFRRDGDTQYF
TRBV29-1	TRBJ1-1	CSVDALGDTEAFF
TRBV4-2	TRBJ1-1	CASSQDSNSAEGNTEAFF
TRBV25-1	TRBJ2-3	CASSGQYTQYF
TRBV9	TRBJ2-1	CASSPRGENNEQFF
TRBV11-2	TRBJ2-7	CASSLEGDRTYEQYF
TRBV18	TRBJ1-1	CASSPEGLRNTEAFF
TRBV29-1	TRBJ2-5	CSAAQETQYF
TRBV6-2/TRBV6-3	TRBJ1-1	CASSYRRASEAFF
TRBV14	TRBJ2-1	CASNDQVNEQFF
TRBV12-3/TRBV12-4	TRBJ2-7	CASSDGQGSEEQYF
TRBV7-3	TRBJ2-1	CASSLSGGAHEQFF
TRBV3-1	TRBJ2-6	CASSFSRDSSLSGANVLTF
TRBV27	TRBJ2-2	CASSPLLRVSTGELFF
TRBV2	TRBJ1-3	CASSENEANGNTIYF
TRBV7-6	TRBJ2-3	CASSPSGLAGSDTQYF
TRBV15	TRBJ2-1	CATSRGTSGSDEQFF
TRBV20-1	TRBJ2-1	CSARDTSGRLDEQFF
TRBV24-1	TRBJ2-2	CATSAFRIGELFF
TRBV2	TRBJ2-1	CASALDRGPHFSYNEQFF
TRBV20-1	TRBJ1-2	CSARDEGDGYTF
TRBV6-5	TRBJ1-1	CASATGAETEAFF
TRBV29-1	TRBJ2-1	CSVEGGSSYNEQFF
TRBV12-5	TRBJ1-1	CASGLTDVGIAFF
TRBV5-5	TRBJ2-7	CASSLEPTGIHEQYF
TRBV12-3/TRBV12-4	TRBJ2-7	CASSLSFRVPYEQYF
TRBV28	TRBJ1-1	CASRVQGTFTEAFF
TRBV9	TRBJ2-7	CASSGGTGFYEQYF
TRBV19	TRBJ1-2	CASSSGLRNGYTF
TRBV28	TRBJ2-1	CASSLITKVGEQFF
TRBV7-3	TRBJ2-3	CASSLTSGSPSTDTQYF
TRBV9	TRBJ2-2	CASSGTANTGELFF
TRBV29-1	TRBJ2-1	CSVPETGEQFF
TRBV19	TRBJ2-1	CASQSGGAYNEQFF